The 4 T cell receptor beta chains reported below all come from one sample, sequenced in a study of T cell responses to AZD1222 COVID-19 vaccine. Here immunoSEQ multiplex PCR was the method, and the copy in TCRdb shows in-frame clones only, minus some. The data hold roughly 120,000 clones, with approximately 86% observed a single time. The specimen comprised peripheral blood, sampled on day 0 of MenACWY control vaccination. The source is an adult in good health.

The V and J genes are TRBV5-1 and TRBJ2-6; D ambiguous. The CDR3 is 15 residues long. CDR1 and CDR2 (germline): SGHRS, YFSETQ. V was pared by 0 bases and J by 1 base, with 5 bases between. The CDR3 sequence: CASSLGASGANVLTF. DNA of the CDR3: TGCGCCAGCAGCTTGGGGGCTTCTGGGGCCAACGTCCTGACTTTC.

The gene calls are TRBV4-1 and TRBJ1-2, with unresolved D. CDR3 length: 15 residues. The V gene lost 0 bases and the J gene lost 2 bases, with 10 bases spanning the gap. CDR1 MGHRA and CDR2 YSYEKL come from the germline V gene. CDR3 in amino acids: CASSQDRSVNYGYTF. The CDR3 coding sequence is TGCGCCAGCAGCCAAGACCGGTCAGTCAACTATGGCTACACCTTC.

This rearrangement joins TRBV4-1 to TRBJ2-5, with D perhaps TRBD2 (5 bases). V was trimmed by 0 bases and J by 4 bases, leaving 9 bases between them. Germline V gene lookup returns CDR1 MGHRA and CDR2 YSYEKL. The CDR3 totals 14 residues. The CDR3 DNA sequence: TGCGCCAGCAGCCAAGAGCTAGCTAGAGAGACCCAGTACTTC. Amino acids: CASSQELARETQYF.

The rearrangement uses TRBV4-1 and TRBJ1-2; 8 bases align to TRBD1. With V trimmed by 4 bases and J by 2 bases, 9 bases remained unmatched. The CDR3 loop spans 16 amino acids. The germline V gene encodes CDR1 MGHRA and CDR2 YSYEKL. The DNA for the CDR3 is TGCGCCAGCAGCCGCCAAACCGGGGACAGGAACTATGGCTACACCTTC. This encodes CASSRQTGDRNYGYTF.